These T cell receptor beta chains were read from a single sample in a study of blood T cell repertoires in COVID-19. Sequencing used immunoSEQ multiplex PCR; TCRdb keeps in-frame clones, though not all of them. The sample lists tens of thousands of clones; approximately 84% were seen once. Source material: peripheral blood. These TCRs come from a human donor in a cohort sampled during active COVID-19. The CDR3 runs from the conserved cysteine through the conserved F or W. A D gene is named only where the DNA matches it firmly. Not every row has a clone size; where given, it reads once, few, many or a size class.

clone_size d_call j_call v_call cdr3_aa cdr3_nt
once - TRBJ1-1 TRBV18 CASSATENTEAFF TGTGCCAGCTCAGCAACAGAGAACACTGAAGCTTTCTTT
- - TRBJ1-1 TRBV5-1 CASSSHREAEAFF TGCGCCAGCAGCTCCCATAGGGAGGCTGAAGCTTTCTTT
- TRBD1 TRBJ1-1 TRBV7-9 CASSLEQGRTEAFF TGTGCCAGCAGCTTAGAACAGGGGCGCACTGAAGCTTTCTTT
- - TRBJ1-2 TRBV5-6 CASSSPVLGGIGYGYTF TGTGCCAGCAGCTCCCCCGTTTTGGGGGGGATCGGCTATGGCTACACCTTC
- - TRBJ2-7 TRBV2 CASRTGPGQPYEQYF TGTGCCAGCAGGACGGGTCCGGGACAACCCTACGAGCAGTACTTC
- - TRBJ2-3 TRBV5-4 CASSLKSTSDTQYF TGTGCCAGCAGCCTGAAGAGTACCTCCGATACGCAGTATTTT
- - TRBJ1-2 TRBV5-1 CASSSGQDNYGYTF TGCGCCAGCAGCTCGGGACAAGACAACTATGGCTACACCTTC
- - TRBJ2-7 TRBV5-4 CASSLPPSYEQYF TGTGCCAGCAGCTTGCCTCCCTCCTACGAGCAGTACTTC
- TRBD1 TRBJ2-7 TRBV2 CASSDQGALYEQYF TGTGCCAGCAGTGATCAGGGGGCGCTTTACGAGCAGTACTTC
once - TRBJ2-7 TRBV5-1 CASSFGTNSREQYF TGCGCCAGCAGCTTTGGGACAAACTCTAGGGAGCAGTACTTC
- TRBD1 TRBJ1-2 TRBV2 CASSAGQNYGYTF TGTGCCAGCAGCGCGGGACAGAACTATGGCTACACCTTC
- TRBD1 TRBJ1-6 TRBV2 CASSPQGENNSPLHF TGTGCCAGCAGCCCACAGGGGGAGAATAATTCACCCCTCCACTTT
- - TRBJ2-3 TRBV5-1 CASSSEWADTQYF TGCGCCAGCAGCAGCGAGTGGGCAGATACGCAGTATTTT
- TRBD2 TRBJ2-7 TRBV6-1 CASSESSGVYEQYF TGTGCCAGCAGTGAGTCTAGCGGGGTTTACGAGCAGTACTTC
- TRBD1 TRBJ1-5 TRBV2 CASSELGTGWENSNQPQHF TGTGCCAGCAGTGAATTAGGGACAGGGTGGGAGAATAGCAATCAGCCCCAGCATTTT
- - TRBJ2-7 TRBV5-1 CASSPGVGISYEQYF TGCGCCAGCAGCCCTGGAGTCGGGATCTCCTACGAGCAGTACTTC
once TRBD1 TRBJ1-5 TRBV24-1 CATSDSKGAGQPQHF TGTGCCACCAGTGATTCCAAGGGGGCAGGTCAGCCCCAGCATTTT
- - TRBJ1-1 TRBV6-6 CASSYEGNTEAFF TGTGCCAGCAGTTACGAGGGGAACACTGAAGCTTTCTTT
once - TRBJ1-6 TRBV10-1 CATNSPLHF TGCGCCACAAATTCACCCCTCCACTTT
- TRBD2 TRBJ2-5 TRBV7-9 CASSSGGLAPKETQYF TGTGCCAGCAGCTCAGGGGGACTAGCTCCAAAAGAGACCCAGTACTTC
- TRBD2 TRBJ2-4 TRBV11-2 CASSLGTSGMARDIQYF TGTGCCAGCAGCCTGGGAACTAGCGGGATGGCGCGTGACATTCAGTACTTC
- - TRBJ1-3 TRBV19 CASSIAATASGNTIYF TGTGCCAGTAGTATAGCTGCGACAGCCTCTGGAAACACCATATATTTT
- TRBD1 TRBJ2-4 TRBV9 CASSGTSEGALGKNIQYF TGTGCCAGCAGCGGCACCTCCGAGGGGGCGTTAGGCAAAAACATTCAGTACTTC
- TRBD1 TRBJ1-4 TRBV30 CAWSAQDREVF TGTGCCTGGAGTGCCCAGGACAGGGAAGTTTTT
- TRBD2 TRBJ2-2 TRBV4-2 CASSQDVSGKYTGELFF TGTGCCAGCAGCCAAGATGTAAGCGGGAAGTACACCGGGGAGCTGTTTTTT
- TRBD1 TRBJ1-1 TRBV6-1 CASSDGTVRIYAFF TGTGCCAGCAGTGATGGGACAGTCCGTATTTATGCTTTCTTT
- TRBD1 TRBJ2-1 TRBV5-1 CASSLAGQGLNEQFF TGCGCCAGCAGCTTGGCGGGACAGGGTTTAAATGAGCAGTTCTTC
- TRBD1 TRBJ1-1 TRBV5-1 CASSLTQGLNTEAFF TGCGCCAGCAGCTTAACACAGGGGCTGAACACTGAAGCTTTCTTT
- - TRBJ2-7 TRBV9 CASSVALAGIQYF TGTGCCAGCAGCGTAGCTCTGGCAGGAATACAGTACTTC